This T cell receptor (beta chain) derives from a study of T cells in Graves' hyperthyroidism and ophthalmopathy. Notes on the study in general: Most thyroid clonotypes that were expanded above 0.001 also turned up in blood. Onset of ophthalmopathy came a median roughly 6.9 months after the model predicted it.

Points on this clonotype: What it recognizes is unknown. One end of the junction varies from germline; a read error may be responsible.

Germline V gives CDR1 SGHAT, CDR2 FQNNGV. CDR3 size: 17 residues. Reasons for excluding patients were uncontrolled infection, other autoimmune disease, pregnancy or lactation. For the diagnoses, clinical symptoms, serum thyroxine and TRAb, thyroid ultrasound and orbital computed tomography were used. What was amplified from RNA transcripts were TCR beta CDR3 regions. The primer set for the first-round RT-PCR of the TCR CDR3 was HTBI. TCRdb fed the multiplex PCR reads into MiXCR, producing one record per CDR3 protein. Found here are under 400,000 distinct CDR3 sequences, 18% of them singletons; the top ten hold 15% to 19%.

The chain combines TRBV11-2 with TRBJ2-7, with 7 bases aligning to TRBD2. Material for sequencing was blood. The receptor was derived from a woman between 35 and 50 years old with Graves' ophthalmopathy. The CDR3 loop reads CASSLGPGRAGSHEQSF. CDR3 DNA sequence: TGTGCCAGCAGCTTAGGCCCGGGACGAGCGGGAAGCCACGAGCAGTCCTTC.